This T cell receptor (beta chain) came from a study of shared clonotypes between healthy human individuals. General study results and limits: The study drew on few donors, limiting represented genetic and exposure-history diversity.

This CDR3 has 16 amino acids. Trimming removed 1 base from V and 0 bases from J, with 13 bases in between. From germline, CDR1 is SGHAT and CDR2 FQNNGV. In the case of this clone: Its matching antigen is unknown.

Assay: immunoSEQ multiplex PCR; the TCRdb copy retains only in-frame clones and omits some. In the table there are about 500,000 clones, roughly 80% of which are singletons. The specimen sequenced was PBMCs. This chain uses TRBV11-2 with TRBJ2-7, with D hard to call. The receptor was derived from a woman between 40 and 55 years old in good health. Some clones in this sample may be carry-over from other donors' samples. The CDR3, as DNA: TGTGCCAGCAGCTTAGTCCCGGGTAGTTACTCCTACGAGCAGTACTTC. This sequence encodes CASSLVPGSYSYEQYF.